One and the same sample provided the 5 T cell receptor beta chains below, sequenced in a study of blood T cell repertoires in COVID-19. Only in-frame clones appear in the TCRdb table, and some are missing; sequencing was by immunoSEQ multiplex PCR. Among approximately 300,000 clones listed, 75% to 95% were seen once. The sequenced sample consisted of peripheral blood. The receptors were gathered from a woman under 40 with COVID-19, enrolled during active disease.

CDR3 nucleotides: TGTGCCAGCCGAGGCATCAACTATGGCTACACCTTC. Protein sequence: CASRGINYGYTF. The V call is TRBV9, the J call TRBJ1-2; D is undetermined. The CDR3 length is 12 residues. V lost 7 bases and J lost 2, with 9 bases in between. Germline-derived CDR1 and CDR2 are SGDLS and YYNGEE.

In regard to this clone: The sample has other DNA sequences that encode this CDR3 too. CDR3 in amino acids: CASSLQRLAGTGELFF. CDR3 bases: TGTGCCAGCAGCTTACAAAGACTAGCGGGAACCGGGGAGCTGTTTTTT. V and J are TRBV27 and TRBJ2-2; TRBD2 matches at 11 bases. This CDR3 spans 16 amino acids. Looked up from germline, CDR1 is MNHEY and CDR2 is SMNVEV (reference sequence). The junction had 8 bases not matched to a gene; V was cut back by 6 bases and J by 5 bases.

The chain has TRBV7-9 and TRBJ2-3, with D tentatively TRBD2 (5 bases). The V end lost 5 bases, the J end lost 0 bases, and 15 bases lay between the germline ends. Germline CDR1 and CDR2: SEHNR and FQNEAQ (reference sequence). The CDR3 covers 16 residues. The CDR3, as DNA: TGTGCCAGCAGCAGCCCAAGCGGAGCCAGCACAGATACGCAGTATTTT. Residues: CASSSPSGASTDTQYF.

The V and J genes are TRBV5-1 and TRBJ2-3; 12 positions agree with TRBD2. There are 18 residues in the CDR3. The germline CDR1 and CDR2 sequences are SGHRS and YFSETQ. V was clipped by 0 bases and J by 0 bases; unmatched bases: 5. CDR3 DNA: TGCGCCAGCAGCTTGGCGGGACTAGCGGGTACTAGCACAGATACGCAGTATTTT. This sequence encodes CASSLAGLAGTSTDTQYF.

The chain uses TRBV15 and TRBJ2-2, with 8 bases identical to TRBD2. The CDR3 sequence is 16 residues long. V lost 5 bases to trimming and J lost 4 bases; unmatched junction nucleotides: 9. Germline V gene data show CDR1 as LNHNV and CDR2 as YYDKDF (reference sequence). The CDR3, as DNA: TGTGCCACCAGCCCGACCCGAGCGGGAGTCACCGGGGAGCTGTTTTTT. It encodes CATSPTRAGVTGELFF.